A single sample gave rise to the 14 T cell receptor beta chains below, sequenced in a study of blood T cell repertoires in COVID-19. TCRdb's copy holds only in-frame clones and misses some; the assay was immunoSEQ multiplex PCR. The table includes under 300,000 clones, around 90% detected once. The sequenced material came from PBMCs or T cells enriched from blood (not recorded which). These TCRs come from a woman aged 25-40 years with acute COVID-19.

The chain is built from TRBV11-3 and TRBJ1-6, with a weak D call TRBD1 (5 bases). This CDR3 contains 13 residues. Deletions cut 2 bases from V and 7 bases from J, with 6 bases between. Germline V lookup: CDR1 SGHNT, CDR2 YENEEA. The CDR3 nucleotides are TGTGCCAGCAGCTTAAACAGGAATTCACCCCTCCACTTT. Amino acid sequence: CASSLNRNSPLHF.

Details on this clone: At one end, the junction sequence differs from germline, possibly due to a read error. The CDR3 region has the DNA TGTGCTAGCAGCTTAGATCCTAACACTGAAGCTTTCTTT. This codes for CASSLDPNTEAFF. V usage is TRBV7-7 and J usage is TRBJ1-1; D gene ambiguous. Germline V gene data show CDR1 as SSHAT and CDR2 as FNYEAQ (reference sequence). The length of the CDR3 is 13 residues.

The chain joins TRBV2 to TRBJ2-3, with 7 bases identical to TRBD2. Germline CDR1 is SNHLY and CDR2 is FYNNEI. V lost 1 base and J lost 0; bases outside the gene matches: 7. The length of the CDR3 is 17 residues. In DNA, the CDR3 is TGTGCCAGCAGTGAAGAGGTACTAGCGCTCAGCACAGATACGCAGTATTTT. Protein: CASSEEVLALSTDTQYF.

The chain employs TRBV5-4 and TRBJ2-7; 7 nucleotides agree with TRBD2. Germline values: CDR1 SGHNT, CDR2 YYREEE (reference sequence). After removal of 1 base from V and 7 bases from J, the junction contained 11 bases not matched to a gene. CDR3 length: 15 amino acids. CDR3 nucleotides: TGTGCCAGCAGCTTGTCCTCGGGAGGCGGAGGGGAGCAGTACTTC. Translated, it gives CASSLSSGGGGEQYF.

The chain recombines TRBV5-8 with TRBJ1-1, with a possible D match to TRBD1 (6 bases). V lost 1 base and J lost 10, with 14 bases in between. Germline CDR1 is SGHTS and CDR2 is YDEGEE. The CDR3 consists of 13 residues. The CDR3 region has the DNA TGTGCCAGCAGCTTGAGGGGTGTGGGGGCAGCTTTCTTT. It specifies CASSLRGVGAAFF.

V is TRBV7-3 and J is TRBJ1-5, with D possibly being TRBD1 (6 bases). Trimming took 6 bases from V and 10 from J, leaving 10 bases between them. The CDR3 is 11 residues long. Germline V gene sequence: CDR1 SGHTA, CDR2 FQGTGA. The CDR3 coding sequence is TGTGCCAGCAGGCCAGGGGTCCCCCAGCATTTT. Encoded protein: CASRPGVPQHF. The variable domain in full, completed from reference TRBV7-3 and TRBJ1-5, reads GAGVSQTPSNKVTEKGKYVELRCDPISGHTALYWYRQSLGQGPEFLIYFQGTGAADDSGLPNDRFFAVRPEGSVSTLKIQRTERGDSAVYLCASRPGVPQHFGDGTRLSIL.

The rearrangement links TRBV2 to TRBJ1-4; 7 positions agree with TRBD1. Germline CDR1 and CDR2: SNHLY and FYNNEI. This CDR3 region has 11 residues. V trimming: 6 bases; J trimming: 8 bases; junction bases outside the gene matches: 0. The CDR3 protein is CASRQGEKLFF. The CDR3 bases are TGTGCCAGCAGACAGGGGGAAAAACTGTTTTTT. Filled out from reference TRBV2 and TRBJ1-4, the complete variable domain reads EPEVTQTPSHQVTQMGQEVILRCVPISNHLYFYWYRQILGQKVEFLVSFYNNEISEKSEIFDDQFSVERPDGSNFTLKIRSTKLEDSAMYFCASRQGEKLFFGSGTQLSVL.

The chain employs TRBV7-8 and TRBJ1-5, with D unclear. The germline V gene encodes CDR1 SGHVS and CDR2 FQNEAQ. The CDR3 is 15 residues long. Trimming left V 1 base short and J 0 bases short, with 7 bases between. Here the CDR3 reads CASSLDPLSNQPQHF. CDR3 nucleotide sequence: TGTGCCAGCAGCTTAGATCCCCTTAGCAATCAGCCCCAGCATTTT.

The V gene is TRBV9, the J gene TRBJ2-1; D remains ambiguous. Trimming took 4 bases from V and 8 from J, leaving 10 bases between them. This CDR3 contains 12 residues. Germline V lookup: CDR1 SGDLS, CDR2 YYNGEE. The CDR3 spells CASSPGTHEQFF. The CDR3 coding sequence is TGTGCCAGCAGCCCCGGTACGCATGAGCAGTTCTTC.

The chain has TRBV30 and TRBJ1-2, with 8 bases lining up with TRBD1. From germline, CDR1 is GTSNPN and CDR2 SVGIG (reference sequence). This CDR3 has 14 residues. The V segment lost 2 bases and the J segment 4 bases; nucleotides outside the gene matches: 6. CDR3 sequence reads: CAWSPGGRVYGYTF. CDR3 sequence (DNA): TGTGCCTGGAGTCCAGGGGGCAGGGTCTATGGCTACACCTTC.

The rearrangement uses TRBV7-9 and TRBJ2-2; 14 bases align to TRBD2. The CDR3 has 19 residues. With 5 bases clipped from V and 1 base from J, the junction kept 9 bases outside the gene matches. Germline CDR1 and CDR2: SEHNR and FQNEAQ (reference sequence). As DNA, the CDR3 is TGTGCCAGCAGCCCTCCGGGACTAGCGGGAGAGTTGAACACCGGGGAGCTGTTTTTT. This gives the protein CASSPPGLAGELNTGELFF.

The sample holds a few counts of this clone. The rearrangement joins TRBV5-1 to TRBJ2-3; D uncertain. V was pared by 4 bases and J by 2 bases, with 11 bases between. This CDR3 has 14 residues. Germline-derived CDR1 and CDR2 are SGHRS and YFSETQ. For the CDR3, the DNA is TGCGCCAGCAGCGAGAGTAGTTCCACAGATACGCAGTATTTT. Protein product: CASSESSSTDTQYF.

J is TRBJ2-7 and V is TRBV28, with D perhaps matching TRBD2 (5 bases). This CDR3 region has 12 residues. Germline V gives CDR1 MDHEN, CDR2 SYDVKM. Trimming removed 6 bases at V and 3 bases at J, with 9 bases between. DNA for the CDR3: TGTGCCAGCAGCTCTAGCTTCTACGAGCAGTACTTC. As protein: CASSSSFYEQYF.

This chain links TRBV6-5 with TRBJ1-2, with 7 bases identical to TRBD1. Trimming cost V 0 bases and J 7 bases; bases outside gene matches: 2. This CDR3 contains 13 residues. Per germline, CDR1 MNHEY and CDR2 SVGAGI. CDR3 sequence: CASSYSGGIGYTF. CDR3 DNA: TGTGCCAGCAGTTACTCAGGGGGCATTGGCTACACCTTC.